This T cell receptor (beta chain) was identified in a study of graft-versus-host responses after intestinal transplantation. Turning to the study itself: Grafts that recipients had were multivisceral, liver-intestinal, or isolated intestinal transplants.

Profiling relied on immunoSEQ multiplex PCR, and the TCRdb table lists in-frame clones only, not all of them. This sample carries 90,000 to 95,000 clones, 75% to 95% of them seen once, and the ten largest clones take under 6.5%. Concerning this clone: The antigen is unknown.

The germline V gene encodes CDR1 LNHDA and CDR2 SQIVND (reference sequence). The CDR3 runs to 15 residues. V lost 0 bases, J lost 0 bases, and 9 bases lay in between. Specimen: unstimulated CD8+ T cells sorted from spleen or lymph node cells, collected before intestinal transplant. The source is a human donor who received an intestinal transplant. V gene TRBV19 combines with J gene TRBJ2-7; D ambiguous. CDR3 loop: CASSIDLESSYEQYF. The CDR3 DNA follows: TGTGCCAGTAGTATAGATCTGGAGAGCTCCTACGAGCAGTACTTC.